The 28 T cell receptor beta chains below all came from one sample that was sequenced in a study of blood T cell repertoires in COVID-19. Clones were sequenced by immunoSEQ multiplex PCR, and TCRdb holds only the in-frame ones, with some missing. In the table there are roughly 150,000 clones, around 90% of which are singletons. Sequencing was performed on peripheral blood. These receptors came from a human donor in a cohort sampled during active COVID-19.

This chain joins TRBV7-2 and TRBJ1-2; a possible D gene is TRBD1 (5 bases). The CDR3 consists of 17 residues. V lost 4 bases and J lost 0, with 18 bases in between. Looked up from germline, CDR1 is SGHTA and CDR2 is FQGNSA. As DNA, the CDR3 is TGTGCCAGCAGCTCACCGGGGACTTCTGGGCCTAACTATGGCTACACCTTC. This codes for CASSSPGTSGPNYGYTF.

V gene TRBV5-4 combines with J gene TRBJ2-7; no definite D call. Germline values: CDR1 SGHNT, CDR2 YYREEE (reference sequence). This CDR3 has 13 amino acids. Trimming cost V 3 bases and J 7 bases, with 14 bases left between them. The CDR3 coding sequence is TGTGCCAGCAGCTCCAGGTGGGCTCAGGAGCAGTACTTC. It yields the protein CASSSRWAQEQYF.

This clone was observed at least ten times. The chain carries TRBV5-4 and TRBJ2-3; 8 bases fit TRBD2. J lost 4 bases, V lost 2 bases, and 9 bases had no gene match. This CDR3 region has 16 residues. Per the germline V gene, CDR1 is SGHNT and CDR2 is YYREEE (reference sequence). The CDR3 protein is CASSLAGAVKSDTQYF. CDR3 sequence (DNA): TGTGCCAGCAGCTTAGCGGGGGCTGTTAAATCAGATACGCAGTATTTT.

The rearrangement uses TRBV10-3 and TRBJ1-2; no clear D. Trimming shortened V by 0 bases and J by 4 bases, and 9 bases separated the two germline ends. From germline, CDR1 is ENHRY and CDR2 SYGVKD. The CDR3 is made up of 14 amino acids. The CDR3 sequence: CAISESGSVYGYTF. CDR3 bases: TGTGCCATCAGTGAGTCCGGGTCTGTCTATGGCTACACCTTC.

This clone was seen only once. The gene calls are TRBV5-1 and TRBJ1-4, with 8 bases that match TRBD1. The germline gives CDR1 SGHRS, CDR2 YFSETQ. This CDR3 has 15 amino acids. Unmatched junction bases numbered 9, after V lost 4 bases and J lost 7 bases. CDR3 loop: CASSGGQGRVEKLFF. The CDR3 DNA follows: TGCGCCAGCAGCGGCGGACAGGGACGGGTTGAAAAACTGTTTTTT.

J is TRBJ2-1 and V is TRBV5-1; D unresolved. CDR1 is SGHRS, CDR2 YFSETQ, per germline. The CDR3 sequence is 11 residues long. The V and J ends lost 4 bases and 4 bases respectively, with 3 bases between them. CDR3 protein: CASSEYNEQFF. The DNA for the CDR3 is TGCGCCAGCAGCGAGTACAATGAGCAGTTCTTC.

The V call is TRBV10-1, the J call TRBJ2-1, with 11 nucleotides matching TRBD2. The CDR3 loop spans 16 amino acids. Germline-derived CDR1 and CDR2 are WNHNN and SYGVQD (reference sequence). Trimming took 2 bases from V and 5 from J; bases not matched to a gene: 5. Here the CDR3 reads CASSEAASGRNNEQFF. DNA for the CDR3: TGCGCCAGCAGTGAGGCGGCTAGCGGGAGGAACAATGAGCAGTTCTTC.

A single count supports this clone. Relative to the germline gene, one junction end is altered; a read error may explain this. The chain has TRBV5-4 and TRBJ2-7, with 7 bases matching TRBD2. In germline, CDR1 is SGHNT, CDR2 YYREEE (reference sequence). The CDR3 sequence is 15 residues long. CDR3 bases: TGTGCCAGCAGCCCCAAGGGAGGGCCCTCCCACGAGCAGTACTTC. Encoded protein: CASSPKGGPSHEQYF. The full variable domain, completed using reference TRBV5-4 and TRBJ2-7, is ETGVTQSPTHLIKTRGQQVTLRCSSQSGHNTVSWYQQALGQGPQFIFQYYREEENGRGNFPPRFSGLQFPNYSSELNVNALELDDSALYLCASSPKGGPSHEQYFGPGTRLTVT.

The chain carries TRBV5-1 and TRBJ1-1; 9 bases fit TRBD1. From germline, CDR1 is SGHRS and CDR2 YFSETQ. Trimming removed 4 bases from V and 11 bases from J; junction bases left unmatched: 12. CDR3 length: 14 residues. The CDR3 nucleotides are TGCGCCAGCAGCCCTCTTGGACAGGGGAGGGTCGCTTTCTTT. Translation: CASSPLGQGRVAFF.

The chain has TRBV4-2 and TRBJ1-3; D remains unclear. The CDR3 is 15 amino acids. The ends were cut back, 4 bases at V and 3 bases at J, with 13 bases in the middle. From germline, CDR1 is LGHNA and CDR2 YNFKEQ. The CDR3: CASSPRDSVGNTIYF. CDR3 nucleotide sequence: TGTGCCAGCAGCCCCCGGGATTCGGTTGGAAACACCATATATTTT.

This chain uses TRBV15 with TRBJ2-5; the match to TRBD2 covers 9 bases. Per the germline V gene, CDR1 is LNHNV and CDR2 is YYDKDF (reference sequence). After removal of 8 bases from V and 5 bases from J, the junction contained 6 bases not matched to a gene. CDR3 length equals 13 residues. This CDR3 is CATGGGAGETQYF. For the CDR3, the DNA is TGTGCCACCGGCGGGGGGGCTGGTGAGACCCAGTACTTC.

This chain connects TRBV4-2 to TRBJ2-7; TRBD1 matches 7 bases. CDR3 length equals 14 residues. Germline assignment: CDR1 LGHNA and CDR2 YNFKEQ. Trimming removed 5 bases from V and 7 bases from J; junction bases left unmatched: 11. CDR3 DNA: TGTGCCAGCAGCTATAACAGGGGTTCGGGAGAGCAGTACTTC. This codes for CASSYNRGSGEQYF.

This clone was seen a single time. J is TRBJ2-7 and V is TRBV28; D unclear. Germline V gene lookup returns CDR1 MDHEN and CDR2 SYDVKM. V lost 4 bases, J lost 4 bases, and 11 bases lay in between. The CDR3 extends over 13 amino acids. The CDR3 sequence is CASSSSYLYEQYF. The CDR3 DNA is TGTGCCAGCAGTTCCTCGTACCTATACGAGCAGTACTTC.

The V call is TRBV30, the J call TRBJ2-5; D uncertain. Germline V lookup: CDR1 GTSNPN, CDR2 SVGIG (reference sequence). The CDR3 totals 11 residues. V lost 5 bases and J 7 bases, leaving 11 bases between the germline ends. The CDR3, as DNA: TGTGCCTGGGACGGCCTAGGGACCCAGTACTTC. Protein: CAWDGLGTQYF.

The chain combines TRBV28 with TRBJ1-5; D gene uncertain. CDR1 is MDHEN, CDR2 SYDVKM, per germline. V dropped 5 bases and J dropped 4 bases, with 27 bases sitting between them. The CDR3 extends over 19 amino acids. The CDR3 sequence is CASSTLYPRYGVFNQPQHF. CDR3 sequence (DNA): TGTGCCAGCAGTACCTTATACCCACGGTACGGGGTTTTTAATCAGCCCCAGCATTTT. Combining the CDR3 with reference TRBV28 and TRBJ1-5 gives the whole variable domain DVKVTQSSRYLVKRTGEKVFLECVQDMDHENMFWYRQDPGLGLRLIYFSYDVKMKEKGDIPEGYSVSREKKERFSLILESASTNQTSMYLCASSTLYPRYGVFNQPQHFGDGTRLSIL.

By its share, this clone is medium-sized. This chain joins TRBV29-1 and TRBJ1-2; 7 bases line up with TRBD1. Germline CDR1 and CDR2: SQVTM and ANQGSEA. This CDR3 region has 12 residues. J gave up 9 bases and V 1 base, and 5 bases lay outside the gene matches. CDR3 sequence (DNA): TGCAGCGTTGAAGTCTCGACAGGGAGCTACACCTTC. Its protein product is CSVEVSTGSYTF.

For the CDR3, the DNA is TGTGCCAGCAGCCAACTCTATGGCACTGAAGCTTTCTTT. It translates to CASSQLYGTEAFF. The V call is TRBV5-4, the J call TRBJ1-1, with D hard to call. CDR3 length: 13 residues. Germline CDR1 is SGHNT and CDR2 is YYREEE (reference sequence). Trimming removed 4 bases at V and 4 bases at J, with 11 bases between.

This clone showed up many times. V gene TRBV2 combines with J gene TRBJ2-3, with 11 bases lining up with TRBD1. The CDR3 has 15 amino acids. V lost 6 bases, J lost 4 bases, and 6 bases stayed unmatched. CDR1 SNHLY and CDR2 FYNNEI come from the germline V gene. The DNA of the CDR3 is TGTGCCAGCAGGGGGACAGGGGGTCTGGCAGATACGCAGTATTTT. Its protein is CASRGTGGLADTQYF.

The V and J genes are TRBV11-2 and TRBJ2-1; 9 nucleotides align to TRBD2. The CDR3 loop spans 19 amino acids. CDR1 is SGHAT, CDR2 FQNNGV, per germline. The trim removed 4 bases at V and 4 bases at J, leaving 17 bases unmatched. CDR3 nucleotides: TGTGCCAGCAGCTCGCGGGCTGTTATGCGGGAGGGCCGTTACAATGAGCAGTTCTTC. Translating it yields CASSSRAVMREGRYNEQFF.

The chain links TRBV5-1 to TRBJ2-1; D perhaps matches TRBD2 (5 bases). The CDR3 spans 18 residues. The germline V gene encodes CDR1 SGHRS and CDR2 YFSETQ. The V end was cut by 0 bases, the J end by 0 bases, with 16 bases between. CDR3: CASSLVVYAAGSYNEQFF. The DNA of the CDR3 is TGCGCCAGCAGCTTGGTGGTCTACGCGGCGGGCTCCTACAATGAGCAGTTCTTC. Looking up the rest from reference TRBV5-1 and TRBJ2-1 gives the full variable domain: KAGVTQTPRYLIKTRGQQVTLSCSPISGHRSVSWYQQTPGQGLQFLFEYFSETQRNKGNFPGRFSGRQFSNSRSEMNVSTLELGDSALYLCASSLVVYAAGSYNEQFFGPGTRLTVL.

The J gene is TRBJ2-7, the V gene TRBV5-1; TRBD1 matches at 7 bases. The CDR3 loop spans 13 amino acids. Germline assignment: CDR1 SGHRS and CDR2 YFSETQ. The V segment lost 4 bases and the J segment 6 bases; nucleotides outside the gene matches: 7. The CDR3 DNA sequence: TGCGCCAGCAGCCTTGGGACAGCTGGCGAGCAGTACTTC. Translating gives CASSLGTAGEQYF.

The chain joins TRBV5-1 to TRBJ1-1, with D perhaps matching TRBD1 (6 bases). The CDR3 is 14 amino acids. The ends were cut back, 1 base at V and 1 base at J, with 8 bases in the middle. Germline values: CDR1 SGHRS, CDR2 YFSETQ. CDR3 coding DNA: TGCGCCAGCAGCTTGACAGGGCCGAACACTGAAGCTTTCTTT. Translating it yields CASSLTGPNTEAFF.

This chain connects TRBV29-1 to TRBJ1-1; 10 bases are a match to TRBD1. V lost 4 bases to trimming and J lost 6 bases; unmatched junction nucleotides: 5. The germline V gene has CDR1 SQVTM and CDR2 ANQGSEA. The CDR3 extends over 13 amino acids. The CDR3 protein is CSVGQGATAEAFF. In nucleotides, the CDR3 is TGCAGCGTTGGACAGGGGGCGACGGCTGAAGCTTTCTTT.

This clone was seen once. This chain uses TRBV6-5 with TRBJ1-1; possibly TRBD1 for D (6 bases). Germline assignment: CDR1 MNHEY and CDR2 SVGAGI. V was trimmed by 8 bases and J by 4 bases, leaving 17 bases between them. This CDR3 spans 14 amino acids. CDR3 protein: CASPSDSPGTEAFF. CDR3 DNA: TGTGCCAGCCCTTCGGACAGCCCGGGCACTGAAGCTTTCTTT.

This sequence joins TRBV7-9 and TRBJ2-5; 8 nucleotides align to TRBD1. CDR1 is SEHNR, CDR2 FQNEAQ, per germline (reference sequence). The CDR3 has 13 amino acids. Germline trimming cut 5 bases from V and 5 bases from J; bases unmatched to any gene: 4. CDR3 DNA: TGTGCCAGCAGCCCGAGACAGGGGGAGACCCAGTACTTC. As protein: CASSPRQGETQYF.

The chain recombines TRBV5-1 with TRBJ1-4; no definite D call. V lost 1 base and J lost 3, with 10 bases in between. CDR1 and CDR2 (germline): SGHRS, YFSETQ. The CDR3 loop spans 15 amino acids. The CDR3 DNA is TGCGCCAGCAGCTTGATGCGGAACCCTAATGAAAAACTGTTTTTT. Residues: CASSLMRNPNEKLFF.

This clone was picked up many times. CDR3 nucleotide sequence: TGTGCCTGGACTGGACTAGCGGACACAGATACGCAGTATTTT. This codes for CAWTGLADTDTQYF. This chain uses TRBV30 with TRBJ2-3; the match to TRBD2 covers 10 bases. CDR3 length equals 14 residues. Trimming cost V 4 bases and J 2 bases; bases outside gene matches: 3. Germline V gene sequence: CDR1 GTSNPN, CDR2 SVGIG (reference sequence).

The chain links TRBV13 to TRBJ2-7; 10 bases line up with TRBD2. The J segment lost 6 bases and the V segment lost 3 bases, leaving 11 bases of the junction unmatched. Germline V gene sequence: CDR1 PRHDT, CDR2 FYEKMQ (reference sequence). This CDR3 region has 16 residues. The CDR3 sequence: CASSFWSSGRISEQYF. DNA for the CDR3: TGTGCCAGCAGCTTCTGGAGTAGCGGGAGGATATCCGAGCAGTACTTC.